The clone carrying this T cell receptor beta chain was observed a few times. Antigen: not known. TCRdb re-called the reads with MiXCR, one entry per CDR3 protein. The data contain about 460,000 distinct CDR3 sequences, approximately 10% of them singletons. V shed 11 bases and J shed 7 bases, with 17 bases lying between them. Germline CDR1 reads MNHNY; CDR2 reads SVGAGI (reference sequence). The length of the CDR3 is 13 residues. The entry originates in a study of T cell repertoires in cytomegalovirus infection. In the study overall: CMV infection plus the matching HLA type was flagged by public TCR beta signatures.

Study-wide points: The study identified carriers of CMV plus the relevant HLA from cumulative public TCR beta family frequency.

Sequencing used PBMCs. The sequence was collected from a human donor in good health (CMV status not recorded). Some clones in this sample may be carry-over from other donors' samples. The chain links TRBV6-6 to TRBJ1-4; D ambiguous. CDR3 sequence (DNA): TGTGCCTCGGCTCTTGTTATGGGTGAAAAACTGTTTTTT. This encodes CASALVMGEKLFF.